This TCR beta chain came from a study of identical twins. Study results and limitations: Surplus twin overlap in beta out-of-frame sequences was less pronounced. Conclusions relied on cross-sectional statistical analysis, not following the same donors. Fewer insertions marked abundant cord blood beta clonotypes; young adult naive trended weakly, memory not at all.

In germline, CDR1 is LGHNA, CDR2 YNFKEQ. V was cut by 4 bases and J by 6 bases, with 10 bases left in between. CDR3 length equals 13 residues. A universal primer site was added by template switching, and unique molecular identifiers were carried by the cDNA. Using its own MiXCR run on the 5' RACE reads, TCRdb lists one record per CDR3 protein. In the table there are hundreds of thousands of distinct CDR3 sequences, 9% to 15% of which are singletons. This clonotype was recorded many times. Its specificity is not known. These same records also appear under a second study, on yellow fever vaccine responses in identical twins.

The chain carries TRBV4-2 and TRBJ1-5; D is perhaps TRBD1 (5 bases). The sequence was collected from a woman younger than 30 in good health. The sequencing input was CD8+ T cells sorted from blood. CDR3 protein: CASSLEGIQPQHF. As DNA, the CDR3 is TGTGCCAGCAGCCTCGAGGGGATTCAGCCCCAGCATTTT.